Presented here are 3 T cell receptor beta chains from one specimen sequenced in a study of T cell clonality in common variable immunodeficiency. Sequenced by immunoSEQ multiplex PCR; TCRdb stores in-frame clones only, minus some. The repertoire consists of tens of thousands of clones, none detected only once. Sequenced material: peripheral blood mononuclear cells. The receptor source for this set is a person aged 18-70 years in good health.

This clone showed up just a few times. The read finishes 3 residues shy of the CDR3 end, and the germline J gene is used to complete it. The chain recombines TRBV19 with TRBJ1-1; 8 bases align to TRBD1. The CDR3 consists of 14 residues. With V trimmed by 10 bases and J by 0 bases, 7 bases remained unmatched. Germline CDR1 reads LNHDA; CDR2 reads SQIVND (reference sequence). The part of the CDR3 DNA that was read is TGTGCCACCAATCCGGACAGGGTGAACACTGAA. It encodes CATNPDRVNTE. In full, the CDR3 reads CATNPDRVNTEAFF.

This clone was picked up a small number of times. Read data end 3 residues before the CDR3 end; the end is taken from the germline J gene. V usage is TRBV20-1 and J usage is TRBJ1-1; D possibly corresponds to TRBD1 (5 bases). Trimming removed 3 bases at V and 4 bases at J, with 18 bases between. Germline CDR1 is DFQATT and CDR2 is SNEGSKA (reference sequence). The CDR3 covers 15 residues. The CDR3 sequence is CSARRAGRISTEAFF. The part of the CDR3 DNA that was read is TGCAGTGCTAGGAGGGCAGGGCGGATTAGCACTGAA.

This clone appeared many times. The sequence runs out 3 residues before the end of the CDR3; the remainder is reconstructed from the germline J gene. The chain carries TRBV20-1 and TRBJ2-7, with D perhaps TRBD1 (7 bases). The germline V gene encodes CDR1 DFQATT and CDR2 SNEGSKA (reference sequence). The CDR3 loop spans 17 amino acids. The V and J ends lost 6 bases and 2 bases respectively, with 26 bases between them. The CDR3 bases that were read are TGCAGTGCAAGGACAGGATCGGCTCGCGGGGACCCCTACGAG. Amino acid sequence: CSARTGSARGDPYE. The whole CDR3 sequence is CSARTGSARGDPYEQYF.